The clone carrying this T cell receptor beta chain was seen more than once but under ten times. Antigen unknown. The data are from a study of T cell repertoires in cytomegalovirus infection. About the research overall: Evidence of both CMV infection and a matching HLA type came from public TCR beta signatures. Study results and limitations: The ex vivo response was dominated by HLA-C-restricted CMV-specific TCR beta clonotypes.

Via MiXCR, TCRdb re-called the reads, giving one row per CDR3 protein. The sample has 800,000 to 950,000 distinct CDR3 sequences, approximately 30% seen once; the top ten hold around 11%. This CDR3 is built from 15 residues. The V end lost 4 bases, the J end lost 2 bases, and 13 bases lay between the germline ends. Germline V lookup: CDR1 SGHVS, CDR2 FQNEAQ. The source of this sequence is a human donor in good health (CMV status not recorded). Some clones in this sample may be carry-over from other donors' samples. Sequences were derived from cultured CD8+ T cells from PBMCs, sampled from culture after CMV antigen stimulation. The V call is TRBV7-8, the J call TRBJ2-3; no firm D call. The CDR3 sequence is CASSSPSRATDTQYF. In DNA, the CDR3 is TGTGCCAGCAGCTCCCCGAGTAGGGCCACAGATACGCAGTATTTT.